This TCR beta chain was identified during a study of shared clonotypes between healthy human individuals. Study background: For every donor, three CD4 naive, three CD4 memory, two CD8 naive and one CD8 memory plates were used. Study-level findings and limits: A reduction in generation probabilities was seen for non-shared clonotypes relative to those shared by all four donors. Memory subsets generally showed lower estimated richness than naive subsets.

Trimming left V 0 bases short and J 0 bases short, with 10 bases between. The V gene's germline CDR1 is SGHTS and CDR2 YDEGEE. CDR3 length equals 16 residues. A word on this clone: The antigen remains undetermined.

Those who donated, Caucasian adults without exception, all lived in Nashville, Tennessee. TCRdb keeps only in-frame clones here, not all; method: immunoSEQ multiplex PCR. Counted here are roughly 1,500,000 clones, 95% to 99% occurring once; the ten biggest clones make up around 0.45%. Sequenced sample: naive CD4+ T cells sorted from blood. This sample's subset: CD45RA+ positively selected. This clonotype originated in a man aged 25-40 years in good health. The V gene is TRBV5-8, the J gene TRBJ2-4, with a weak D call TRBD1 (5 bases). The CDR3, as DNA: TGTGCCAGCAGCTTGGGACAGCTGTTAGCCAAAAACATTCAGTACTTC. It yields the protein CASSLGQLLAKNIQYF.